One sample yielded the 31 T cell receptor beta chains listed below, sequenced in a study of lymphopenia after photon versus proton radiotherapy. Produced via immunoSEQ multiplex PCR; TCRdb's table is partial and in-frame only. The repertoire has about 55,000 clones, roughly 84% of them found once; the top ten carry about 2%. The sequencing used peripheral blood, collected from a patient treated with proton-based radiotherapy. Every receptor here comes from a man aged 55-75 years with pancreatic cancer.

The chain has TRBV19 and TRBJ2-1; the D call may be TRBD1 or TRBD2 (5 bases each). Trimming cost V 5 bases and J 2 bases, with 19 bases left between them. The CDR3 runs to 17 residues. Germline CDR1 reads LNHDA; CDR2 reads SQIVND (reference sequence). This chain's CDR3 is CASSLDPGPPPYNEQFF. The CDR3 bases are TGTGCCAGTAGTTTGGATCCGGGGCCCCCTCCCTACAATGAGCAGTTCTTC.

The V gene is TRBV28, the J gene TRBJ2-2, with D possibly TRBD2 on 5 matching bases. Per germline, CDR1 MDHEN and CDR2 SYDVKM. The CDR3 has 17 residues. V was cut by 6 bases and J by 6 bases, with 23 bases left in between. The CDR3 here is CASSLSLGRPGAGELFF. The CDR3 region has the DNA TGTGCCAGCAGCCTCTCCCTCGGTCGTCCCGGGGCCGGGGAGCTGTTTTTT.

The V and J genes are TRBV7-9 and TRBJ2-7; TRBD2 is a possible D gene (6 bases). The CDR3 runs to 12 residues. Trimming cost V 5 bases and J 8 bases, with 13 bases left between them. Germline loops: CDR1 SEHNR, CDR2 FQNEAQ (reference sequence). The chain's CDR3 is CASSRDSIKQYF. The CDR3 DNA is TGTGCCAGCAGCCGGGACTCCATAAAGCAGTACTTC.

CDR3 in amino acids: CASDRTGNYGYTF. The CDR3 nucleotides read TGTGCCAGCGACCGGACAGGGAACTATGGCTACACCTTC. V is TRBV28 and J is TRBJ1-2; 8 positions match TRBD1. The CDR3 loop spans 13 amino acids. Per the germline V gene, CDR1 is MDHEN and CDR2 is SYDVKM. The V gene end was trimmed by 8 bases and the J gene end by 2 bases; junction bases not matched to a gene: 4.

This chain uses TRBV14 with TRBJ2-1; 7 bases line up with TRBD2. The CDR3 length is 14 residues. From germline, CDR1 is SGHDN and CDR2 FVKESK. With V trimmed by 7 bases and J by 6 bases, 9 bases remained unmatched. The DNA of the CDR3 is TGTGCCAGCAAAAGGTGGGAGGGCCCCAATGAGCAGTTCTTC. This sequence encodes CASKRWEGPNEQFF.

This rearrangement joins TRBV19 to TRBJ2-7, with 7 bases fitting TRBD2. Germline V gene data show CDR1 as LNHDA and CDR2 as SQIVND (reference sequence). V lost 3 bases, J lost 7 bases, and 18 bases stayed unmatched. The CDR3 has 17 amino acids. The CDR3 is CASSMLIGGTASGEQYF. The CDR3 DNA reads TGTGCCAGTAGTATGCTCATCGGGGGGACTGCCTCCGGGGAGCAGTACTTC. The full variable domain, completed using reference TRBV19 and TRBJ2-7, is DGGITQSPKYLFRKEGQNVTLSCEQNLNHDAMYWYRQDPGQGLRLIYYSQIVNDFQKGDIAEGYSVSREKKESFPLTVTSAQKNPTAFYLCASSMLIGGTASGEQYFGPGTRLTVT.

The chain links TRBV4-3 to TRBJ2-5; D remains ambiguous. Trimming took 4 bases from V and 1 from J, leaving 13 bases between them. This CDR3 has 15 residues. The germline V gene encodes CDR1 LGHNA and CDR2 YSLEER. The CDR3 nucleotides read TGCGCCAGCAGCCCAAGCGCCAGCCCCCAAGAGACCCAGTACTTC. This encodes CASSPSASPQETQYF.

The CDR3 DNA sequence: TGTGCCAGCAGCTCATCCGGGACGGTTAACACTGAAGCTTTCTTT. Residues: CASSSSGTVNTEAFF. The rearrangement joins TRBV5-4 to TRBJ1-1; D may be TRBD1 (5 bases). The CDR3 loop spans 15 amino acids. Germline CDR1 SGHNT, CDR2 YYREEE (reference sequence). The V and J ends lost 3 bases and 2 bases respectively, with 14 bases between them.

The chain couples TRBV11-1 to TRBJ2-2; D may be TRBD1 (7 bases). The CDR3 loop spans 16 amino acids. Trimming cost V 3 bases and J 1 base, with 12 bases left between them. Germline lookup yields CDR1 SGHAT and CDR2 FQDESV (reference sequence). For the CDR3, the DNA is TGTGCCAGCAGCTTGATCAGGGGGGTGAACACCGGGGAGCTGTTTTTT. Translation: CASSLIRGVNTGELFF. Variable domain in full (rest from reference TRBV11-1 and TRBJ2-2): EAEVAQSPRYKITEKSQAVAFWCDPISGHATLYWYRQILGQGPELLVQFQDESVVDDSQLPKDRFSAERLKGVDSTLKIQPAELGDSAMYLCASSLIRGVNTGELFFGEGSRLTVL.

This sequence joins TRBV30 and TRBJ2-4; the D is unclear. V lost 0 bases, J lost 2 bases, and 17 bases lay in between. The CDR3 sequence is 17 residues long. Germline CDR1 is GTSNPN and CDR2 is SVGIG (reference sequence). This chain's CDR3 is CAWSVRVGRSSKNIQYF. Written as DNA, the CDR3 is TGTGCCTGGAGTGTACGGGTGGGCCGCTCTTCCAAAAACATTCAGTACTTC.

The V gene is TRBV12-5, the J gene TRBJ1-2, with 7 bases identical to TRBD1. Germline V gene data show CDR1 as LGHNT and CDR2 as FRNRAP. This CDR3 comprises 16 residues. V lost 0 bases and J lost 8; bases outside the gene matches: 12. CDR3 protein: CASGLVQGQTLRGYTF. The CDR3 coding sequence is TGTGCTAGTGGTTTGGTCCAGGGACAGACTCTTAGGGGCTACACCTTC.

The J gene is TRBJ2-7, the V gene TRBV28; D is undetermined. CDR1 and CDR2 (germline): MDHEN, SYDVKM. CDR3 length: 12 amino acids. Trimming took 5 bases from V and 3 from J, leaving 8 bases between them. This CDR3 is CASSLYSYEQYF. Here the CDR3 DNA reads TGTGCCAGCAGTCTCTATAGCTACGAGCAGTACTTC.

The chain has TRBV2 and TRBJ1-1; TRBD1 matches at 9 bases. The CDR3 length is 15 residues. V was clipped by 5 bases and J by 8 bases; unmatched bases: 12. Germline V lookup: CDR1 SNHLY, CDR2 FYNNEI. The CDR3 coding sequence is TGTGCCAGCAGTCCCAATGCCGGGACAGGGAGGGAAGCTTTCTTT. As protein: CASSPNAGTGREAFF.

The rearrangement joins TRBV25-1 to TRBJ2-3; 13 bases line up with TRBD2. CDR3 length equals 16 residues. V shed 9 bases, J shed 3 bases, and the junction held 9 bases outside the gene matches. Germline-derived CDR1 and CDR2 are MGHDK and SYGVNS. The CDR3 sequence: CARVGLAGPRTDTQYF. Written as DNA, the CDR3 is TGTGCCAGGGTGGGACTAGCGGGACCCCGGACAGATACGCAGTATTTT.

Regarding this clone: Mismatch with germline at one junction end may stem from a read error. The V call is TRBV6-5, the J call TRBJ1-1, with 9 bases fitting TRBD1. The germline V gene encodes CDR1 MNHEY and CDR2 SVGAGI. This CDR3 has 12 amino acids. The CDR3 DNA sequence: TGTGCCAGCAGTCCCTGGGACAGGGAGCTTGTCTTT. This sequence encodes CASSPWDRELVF.

This sequence joins TRBV5-1 and TRBJ2-3, with D unresolved. The V end was cut by 6 bases, the J end by 6 bases, with 14 bases between. Germline lookup yields CDR1 SGHRS and CDR2 YFSETQ. This CDR3 region has 13 residues. The CDR3 spells CASIPPNSDTQYF. CDR3 DNA sequence: TGCGCCAGCATCCCCCCCAATTCGGATACGCAGTATTTT.

The chain recombines TRBV29-1 with TRBJ2-5, with 7 bases matching TRBD1. This CDR3 is 12 amino acids long. Germline trimming cut 6 bases from V and 4 bases from J; bases unmatched to any gene: 5. Looked up from germline, CDR1 is SQVTM and CDR2 is ANQGSEA. DNA for the CDR3: TGCAGCGTCGACCACAGGGGAGAGACCCAGTACTTC. This gives the protein CSVDHRGETQYF. The full variable domain, with the rest looked up from reference TRBV29-1 and TRBJ2-5, is SAVISQKPSRDICQRGTSLTIQCQVDSQVTMMFWYRQQPGQSLTLIATANQGSEATYESGFVIDKFPISRPNLTFSTLTVSNMSPEDSSIYLCSVDHRGETQYFGPGTRLLVL.

V usage is TRBV9 and J usage is TRBJ2-1; 9 positions agree with TRBD2. The CDR3 is made up of 15 amino acids. The J segment lost 8 bases and the V segment lost 0 bases, leaving 6 bases of the junction unmatched. Germline CDR1 reads SGDLS; CDR2 reads YYNGEE. The CDR3 sequence is CASSVGIAGVDEQFF. The CDR3 DNA sequence: TGTGCCAGCAGCGTAGGGATAGCGGGAGTTGATGAGCAGTTCTTC.

The V and J genes are TRBV11-2 and TRBJ2-1, with 7 bases fitting TRBD2. There are 16 residues in the CDR3. Germline V gene sequence: CDR1 SGHAT, CDR2 FQNNGV. The ends lost 2 bases at V and 3 bases at J; junction bases unmatched: 7. CDR3 bases: TGTGCCAGCAGCTTATTCAGCAAGCGGGGCTACAATGAGCAGTTCTTC. It codes for CASSLFSKRGYNEQFF. Full variable domain (missing parts from reference TRBV11-2 and TRBJ2-1): EAGVAQSPRYKIIEKRQSVAFWCNPISGHATLYWYQQILGQGPKLLIQFQNNGVVDDSQLPKDRFSAERLKGVDSTLKIQPAKLEDSAVYLCASSLFSKRGYNEQFFGPGTRLTVL.

The rearrangement uses TRBV5-5 and TRBJ2-2; the match to TRBD1 covers 9 bases. The V segment lost 5 bases and the J segment 6 bases; nucleotides outside the gene matches: 17. The CDR3 is 18 residues long. Germline V lookup: CDR1 SGHKS, CDR2 YYEKEE (reference sequence). This chain's CDR3 is CASSNPMVADRGAGELFF. CDR3 coding DNA: TGTGCCAGCAGTAACCCTATGGTCGCGGACAGGGGAGCCGGGGAGCTGTTTTTT.

J is TRBJ1-5 and V is TRBV15; 7 bases match TRBD1. J was trimmed by 2 bases and V by 3 bases; bases with no gene match: 4. The CDR3 runs to 15 residues. CDR1 LNHNV and CDR2 YYDKDF come from the germline V gene (reference sequence). The CDR3: CATSSLGTGNQPQHF. The DNA for the CDR3 is TGTGCCACCAGCAGCCTTGGGACAGGCAATCAGCCCCAGCATTTT.

This chain uses TRBV28 with TRBJ1-5; maybe TRBD1 (6 bases). CDR3 length: 15 amino acids. The V gene lost 2 bases and the J gene lost 2 bases, with 10 bases spanning the gap. Germline CDR1 is MDHEN and CDR2 is SYDVKM. CDR3 sequence (DNA): TGTGCCAGCAGTTTACCCAGGGGTGGCAATCAGCCCCAGCATTTT. Encoded protein: CASSLPRGGNQPQHF.

J is TRBJ2-4 and V is TRBV21-1; the listed D gene, TRBD2, was not tested against the DNA. TRBV21-1 is given as a pseudogene. CDR3 length: 24 residues. Here the CDR3 reads CASSKAGLAGGPLNKAIAKNIQYF. As DNA, the CDR3 is TGTGCCAGCAGCAAAGCGGGACTAGCGGGAGGGCCGCTCAATAAGGCCATAGCCAAAAACATTCAGTACTTC.

The chain recombines TRBV5-6 with TRBJ1-2; the D is unclear. The germline V and J ends were trimmed by 5 bases and 2 bases, with 16 bases remaining between them. Germline CDR1 and CDR2: SGHDT and YYEEEE. This CDR3 is built from 15 residues. The CDR3 DNA sequence: TGTGCCAGCAGTTCCGGGCTTCGGGCGAACTATGGCTACACCTTC. Encoded protein: CASSSGLRANYGYTF.

This clone was recorded once. The CDR3 is CASSLGPQPRVSSPEQYF. The DNA for the CDR3 is TGTGCCAGCAGCTTGGGGCCCCAACCTCGAGTGAGCAGTCCCGAGCAGTACTTC. The V gene is TRBV11-2, the J gene TRBJ2-7; perhaps TRBD1 as D (5 bases). The germline V and J ends were trimmed by 3 bases and 6 bases, with 27 bases remaining between them. The CDR3 extends over 18 amino acids. CDR1 and CDR2 (germline): SGHAT, FQNNGV.

The rearrangement joins TRBV5-4 to TRBJ2-7, with 16 bases fitting TRBD2. The CDR3 has 17 amino acids. V lost 3 bases to trimming and J lost 5 bases; unmatched junction nucleotides: 8. CDR1 SGHNT and CDR2 YYREEE come from the germline V gene (reference sequence). CDR3 loop: CASSSGTSGRVLDEQYF. In nucleotides, the CDR3 is TGTGCCAGCAGCTCCGGGACTAGCGGGAGGGTCCTCGACGAGCAGTACTTC. The entire variable domain, with the rest obtained from reference TRBV5-4 and TRBJ2-7, is as follows: ETGVTQSPTHLIKTRGQQVTLRCSSQSGHNTVSWYQQALGQGPQFIFQYYREEENGRGNFPPRFSGLQFPNYSSELNVNALELDDSALYLCASSSGTSGRVLDEQYFGPGTRLTVT.

The CDR3 loop is CASSPGRRGVQETQYF. In DNA, the CDR3 is TGTGCCAGCAGCCCGGGGAGGAGGGGAGTACAAGAGACCCAGTACTTC. The rearrangement uses TRBV28 and TRBJ2-5; D is possibly TRBD2 (6 bases). The V end lost 6 bases, the J end lost 2 bases, and 19 bases lay between the germline ends. This CDR3 has 16 amino acids. CDR1 and CDR2 (germline): MDHEN, SYDVKM.

V gene TRBV5-4 combines with J gene TRBJ1-1, with TRBD1 as a possible D gene (5 bases). The CDR3 has 13 amino acids. In germline, CDR1 is SGHNT, CDR2 YYREEE (reference sequence). The V and J ends lost 1 base and 4 bases respectively, with 8 bases between them. DNA of the CDR3: TGTGCCAGCAGCTTGCAGGGAGGCACTGAAGCTTTCTTT. Protein product: CASSLQGGTEAFF.

The gene calls are TRBV6-6 and TRBJ2-2; 11 nucleotides agree with TRBD2. Germline lookup yields CDR1 MNHNY and CDR2 SVGAGI (reference sequence). V dropped 6 bases and J dropped 5; count of bases not matched to a gene: 2. The CDR3 has 14 amino acids. Written as DNA, the CDR3 is TGTGCCAGCAGCACTAGCGGGAGAACCGGGGAGCTGTTTTTT. It codes for CASSTSGRTGELFF.

This clone was counted a single time. This chain uses TRBV5-1 with TRBJ1-1; tentative D call: TRBD1 (5 bases). CDR1 is SGHRS, CDR2 YFSETQ, per germline. The CDR3 is 13 amino acids. Trimming removed 4 bases from V and 4 bases from J, with 11 bases in between. The CDR3, as DNA: TGCGCCAGCAGCGCCGGACATCTCACTGAAGCTTTCTTT. It translates to CASSAGHLTEAFF.

The chain joins TRBV11-2 to TRBJ2-7; 7 positions agree with TRBD2. In germline, CDR1 is SGHAT, CDR2 FQNNGV. The CDR3 length is 15 residues. V lost 2 bases, J lost 4 bases, and 8 bases stayed unmatched. CDR3 amino acids: CASSLRDYPTYEQYF. The DNA of the CDR3 is TGTGCCAGCAGCTTAAGGGACTACCCTACTTACGAGCAGTACTTC.